This T cell receptor beta chain emerged from a study of long-term antiretroviral therapy in people with HIV. Looked up from germline, CDR1 is KGHSH and CDR2 is LQKENI. The CDR3 loop spans 13 amino acids. With 5 bases removed from V and 3 bases from J, the gap between germline ends came to 10 bases. Runs used v3.0 of the immunoSEQ assay and were done at survey level. Assay: immunoSEQ multiplex PCR; the TCRdb copy retains only in-frame clones and omits some. The sample has some 47,000 clones; roughly 95% are singletons. The receptor comes from a woman aged 45 to 65 with HIV. Source: unsorted PBMCs, taken 3.7 years after starting antiretroviral therapy. The chain links TRBV18 to TRBJ1-1; D uncertain. CDR3: CASSSNYDTEAFF. The CDR3, as DNA: TGTGCCAGCTCATCGAATTACGACACTGAAGCTTTCTTT.